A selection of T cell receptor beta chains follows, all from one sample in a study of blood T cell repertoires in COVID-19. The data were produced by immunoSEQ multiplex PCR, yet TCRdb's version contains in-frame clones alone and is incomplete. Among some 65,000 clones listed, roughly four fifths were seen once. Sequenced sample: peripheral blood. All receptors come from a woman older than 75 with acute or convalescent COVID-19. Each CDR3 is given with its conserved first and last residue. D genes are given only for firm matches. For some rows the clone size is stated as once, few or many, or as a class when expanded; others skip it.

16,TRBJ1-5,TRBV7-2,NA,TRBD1,TGTGCCAGCAGCTTAGTTGGGACAGGGGGCAGTCAGCCCCAGCATTTT,CASSLVGTGGSQPQHF
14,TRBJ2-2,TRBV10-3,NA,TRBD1,TGTGCCATTACAGGGGAAGGTGACACCGGGGAGCTGTTTTTT,CAITGEGDTGELFF
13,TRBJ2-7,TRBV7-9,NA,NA,TGTGCCAGCAGCCCCGAGGGTAAAGTTGGGCAGTACTTC,CASSPEGKVGQYF
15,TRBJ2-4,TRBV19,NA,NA,TGTGCCAGTAGTATACGGGCGGGGGCCAAAAACATTCAGTACTTC,CASSIRAGAKNIQYF
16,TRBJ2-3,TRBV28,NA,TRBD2,TGTGCCAGCAGTTTGACTAGCGGACCTCCCACAGATACGCAGTATTTT,CASSLTSGPPTDTQYF
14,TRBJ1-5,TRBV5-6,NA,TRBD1,TGTGCCAGCAGCTCTTTAAACAGGGGTGAGCCCCAGCATTTT,CASSSLNRGEPQHF
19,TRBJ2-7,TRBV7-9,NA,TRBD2,TGTGCCAGCAGCGAAACTCCCTTAACTAGCGGGACTGACTCCTACGAGCAGTACTTC,CASSETPLTSGTDSYEQYF
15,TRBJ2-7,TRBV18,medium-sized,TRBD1,TGTGCCAGCTCACCACCGACAGGGGGCCAAGGCGAGCAGTACTTC,CASSPPTGGQGEQYF
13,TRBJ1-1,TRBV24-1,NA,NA,TGTGCCACCAGTGATTCCTACAGGATTGAAGCTTTCTTT,CATSDSYRIEAFF
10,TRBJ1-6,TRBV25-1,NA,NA,TGTGCCCGCCGGGAAGGAACCCTCCACTTT,CARREGTLHF
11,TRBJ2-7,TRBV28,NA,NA,TGTGCCAGCAGTTCGTACTACGAGCAGTACTTC,CASSSYYEQYF